One and the same sample provided the 20 T cell receptor beta chains below, sequenced in a study of cytomegalovirus exposure and HLA in healthy donors. Clones were read by immunoSEQ multiplex PCR, and TCRdb kept only the in-frame ones, dropping some. The sample includes about 98,000 clones, over 75% seen only once; the top ten take about 6%. The specimen was PBMCs. The receptors were gathered from a man aged 18 to 29 in good health and CMV-seropositive.

The V gene is TRBV7-3, the J gene TRBJ2-3; D not resolved. The length of the CDR3 is 15 residues. Germline CDR1 SGHTA, CDR2 FQGTGA. V lost 1 base and J 3 bases, leaving 11 bases between the germline ends. This chain's CDR3 is CASSLSYLSTDTQYF. CDR3 in DNA: TGTGCCAGCAGCTTAAGTTATCTGTCTACAGATACGCAGTATTTT.

V is TRBV11-2 and J is TRBJ2-7; D may be TRBD1 (6 bases). CDR3 size: 13 residues. V lost 5 bases and J 4 bases, leaving 12 bases between the germline ends. Germline V gene lookup returns CDR1 SGHAT and CDR2 FQNNGV. CDR3 bases: TGTGCCAGCAGCCTCTGGGACATTTACGAGCAGTACTTC. It encodes CASSLWDIYEQYF.

J is TRBJ2-2 and V is TRBV18, with TRBD2 identical over 10 bases. V trimming: 7 bases; J trimming: 1 base; junction bases outside the gene matches: 3. The V gene's germline CDR1 is KGHSH and CDR2 LQKENI. This CDR3 has 15 residues. The DNA of the CDR3 is TGTGCCAGCTGTGGACTAGCGGAGAACACCGGGGAGCTGTTTTTT. Translating gives CASCGLAENTGELFF.

The V gene is TRBV7-6, the J gene TRBJ2-1; D is ambiguous. This CDR3 is built from 16 residues. CDR1 SGHVS and CDR2 FNYEAQ come from the germline V gene. V lost 5 bases, J lost 2 bases, and 16 bases lay in between. CDR3 coding DNA: TGTGCCAGCAGCCCATTGGCAGAGCGAACCTACAATGAGCAGTTCTTC. Translating gives CASSPLAERTYNEQFF.

About this clone itself: Relative to the germline gene, one junction end is altered; a read error may explain this. Different DNA sequences within this sample yield the same CDR3. The V and J genes are TRBV12-5 and TRBJ1-4; 10 bases align to TRBD1. Germline V gene sequence: CDR1 LGHNT, CDR2 FRNRAP. The CDR3 runs 19 residues. CDR3 amino acids: CASGLAGQGVAGTNEKLFF. DNA of the CDR3: TGTGCTAGTGGTTTGGCCGGACAGGGGGTTGCTGGAACTAATGAAAAATTGTTTTTT.

The rearrangement links TRBV6-1 to TRBJ2-1; TRBD1 might be the D (6 bases). CDR3 size: 12 residues. The germline V gene has CDR1 MNHNS and CDR2 SASEGT. Trimming shortened V by 7 bases and J by 4 bases, and 8 bases separated the two germline ends. The DNA of the CDR3 is TGTGCCAGCATGGACAGTTACAATGAGCAGTTCTTC. This gives the protein CASMDSYNEQFF.

The chain has TRBV19 and TRBJ2-7; 11 bases are shared with TRBD1. J was trimmed by 3 bases and V by 5 bases; bases with no gene match: 3. The germline CDR1 and CDR2 sequences are LNHDA and SQIVND (reference sequence). This CDR3 is 14 amino acids long. The chain's CDR3 is CASSAGTGGYEQYF. The CDR3 coding sequence is TGTGCCAGTAGTGCCGGGACAGGGGGCTACGAGCAGTACTTC. Variable domain in full (rest from reference TRBV19 and TRBJ2-7): DGGITQSPKYLFRKEGQNVTLSCEQNLNHDAMYWYRQDPGQGLRLIYYSQIVNDFQKGDIAEGYSVSREKKESFPLTVTSAQKNPTAFYLCASSAGTGGYEQYFGPGTRLTVT.

The CDR3 region is CASSQTSGVFNEQFF. In nucleotides, the CDR3 is TGTGCCAGCAGCCAGACTAGCGGGGTGTTCAATGAGCAGTTCTTC. The J gene is TRBJ2-1, the V gene TRBV9; 11 bases are shared with TRBD2. The CDR3 sequence is 15 residues long. V lost 4 bases to trimming and J lost 6 bases; unmatched junction nucleotides: 6. The germline gives CDR1 SGDLS, CDR2 YYNGEE.

The V gene is TRBV15, the J gene TRBJ2-5, with D hard to call. The length of the CDR3 is 13 residues. The V end lost 0 bases, the J end lost 4 bases, and 6 bases lay between the germline ends. Germline-derived CDR1 and CDR2 are LNHNV and YYDKDF (reference sequence). CDR3 region: CATSREATETQYF. Here the CDR3 DNA reads TGTGCCACCAGCAGAGAAGCAACAGAGACCCAGTACTTC.

This clone was counted a single time. The chain is built from TRBV6-6 and TRBJ1-6; D unresolved. Germline V gene data show CDR1 as MNHNY and CDR2 as SVGAGI (reference sequence). V lost 0 bases to trimming and J lost 5 bases, with 8 bases between them. The CDR3 is 15 residues long. CDR3 sequence reads: CASSYSVAHNSPLHF. The CDR3 DNA reads TGTGCCAGCAGTTACTCGGTGGCCCATAATTCACCCCTCCACTTT.

The chain recombines TRBV29-1 with TRBJ2-5; TRBD1 agrees at 10 bases. Germline trimming cut 4 bases from V and 5 bases from J; bases unmatched to any gene: 13. The CDR3 covers 16 residues. Germline CDR1 and CDR2: SQVTM and ANQGSEA. CDR3 DNA: TGCAGCGTTGGAAAGGGGGGGACAGGGGTGGTTGAGACCCAGTACTTC. It translates to CSVGKGGTGVVETQYF.

This clone was picked up one time. The gene calls are TRBV27 and TRBJ1-2; weak D call: TRBD1 (5 bases). Trimming stripped 0 bases from V and 8 bases from J, with 10 bases between. Germline loops: CDR1 MNHEY, CDR2 SMNVEV (reference sequence). This CDR3 has 13 amino acids. CDR3 protein: CASSLSVQGGYTF. The CDR3 region has the DNA TGTGCCAGCAGTTTATCCGTCCAGGGAGGCTACACCTTC.

This chain joins TRBV7-9 and TRBJ1-6; no definite D call. Trimming pared 3 bases from V and 9 bases from J, leaving 9 bases between. This CDR3 contains 13 residues. The V gene's germline CDR1 is SEHNR and CDR2 FQNEAQ (reference sequence). The CDR3, as DNA: TGTGCCAGCAGCTTCTCGGGAGTTTCACCCCTCCACTTT. Translated: CASSFSGVSPLHF.

The rearrangement links TRBV15 to TRBJ2-3; 7 bases are a match to TRBD2. This CDR3 region has 14 residues. The V and J ends lost 1 base and 5 bases, in that order; junction bases with no gene match: 3. The germline gives CDR1 LNHNV, CDR2 YYDKDF (reference sequence). This chain's CDR3 is CATSRGLAGDTQYF. CDR3 coding DNA: TGTGCCACCAGCAGAGGACTAGCCGGAGATACGCAGTATTTT. The whole variable domain, filled in from reference TRBV15 and TRBJ2-3, reads DAMVIQNPRYQVTQFGKPVTLSCSQTLNHNVMYWYQQKSSQAPKLLFHYYDKDFNNEADTPDNFQSRRPNTSFCFLDIRSPGLGDTAMYLCATSRGLAGDTQYFGPGTRLTVL.

V and J are TRBV27 and TRBJ2-7; D possibly corresponds to TRBD1 (6 bases). The CDR3 covers 15 residues. Deletions cut 0 bases from V and 2 bases from J, with 11 bases between. Germline CDR1 and CDR2: MNHEY and SMNVEV (reference sequence). The CDR3 reads CASSLSPTGAYEQYF. The CDR3 coding sequence is TGTGCCAGCAGTTTATCCCCGACAGGAGCCTACGAGCAGTACTTC.

The chain has TRBV27 and TRBJ2-7; TRBD2 aligns across 9 bases. The CDR3 spans 16 residues. V shed 5 bases and J 2 bases; nucleotides not matched to a gene: 10. Germline values: CDR1 MNHEY, CDR2 SMNVEV (reference sequence). Here the CDR3 DNA reads TGTGCCAGCAGTCCAAGTCTAGCGGGGACCACCTACGAGCAGTACTTC. Translated: CASSPSLAGTTYEQYF.

The chain uses TRBV7-9 and TRBJ1-6; no reliable D call. Trimming stripped 3 bases from V and 4 bases from J, with 10 bases between. The CDR3 consists of 15 residues. Germline lookup yields CDR1 SEHNR and CDR2 FQNEAQ (reference sequence). CDR3 sequence (DNA): TGTGCCAGCAGCTTTGGGCGCGGGTATAATTCACCCCTCCACTTT. Translating gives CASSFGRGYNSPLHF. The full variable domain, its missing parts supplied by reference TRBV7-9 and TRBJ1-6, is DTGVSQNPRHKITKRGQNVTFRCDPISEHNRLYWYRQTLGQGPEFLTYFQNEAQLEKSRLLSDRFSAERPKGSFSTLEIQRTEQGDSAMYLCASSFGRGYNSPLHFGNGTRLTVT.

The chain recombines TRBV29-1 with TRBJ2-3; 8 positions match TRBD2. The J segment lost 7 bases and the V segment lost 4 bases, leaving 10 bases of the junction unmatched. Germline V gives CDR1 SQVTM, CDR2 ANQGSEA. This CDR3 region has 14 residues. CDR3 nucleotides: TGCAGCGTTGTAGGTCCGGGAGGGGAGAATACGCAGTATTTT. Translating it yields CSVVGPGGENTQYF.

The rearrangement uses TRBV5-1 and TRBJ2-5, with 9 bases identical to TRBD2. Germline-derived CDR1 and CDR2 are SGHRS and YFSETQ. The CDR3 is 17 amino acids. With 4 bases clipped from V and 5 bases from J, the junction kept 15 bases outside the gene matches. CDR3 coding DNA: TGCGCCAGCAGCCTGACACCAACGACTAGCGGAAGGGAGACCCAGTACTTC. Amino acid sequence: CASSLTPTTSGRETQYF.

CDR3 DNA: TGTGCCAGCTCACCACAGGGGAAGGAAGCTTTCTTT. It specifies CASSPQGKEAFF. V usage is TRBV18 and J usage is TRBJ1-1, with D perhaps TRBD1 (5 bases). Trimming left V 1 base short and J 8 bases short, with 8 bases between. This CDR3 contains 12 residues. Germline V gene sequence: CDR1 KGHSH, CDR2 LQKENI.